Listed here are 20 T cell receptor beta chains from one sample, sequenced in a study of T and B cells in COVID-19 patients. Each TRB amplification used roughly 230-550 ng of genomic DNA from blood. Multiplex PCR with BIOMED2 TRB-A/B primer pools amplified TRB rearrangements. TCRdb used MiXCR to reprocess the multiplex PCR reads, holding one entry per CDR3 protein. The top ten clones hold about 3.9% of a sample with over 10,000 distinct CDR3 sequences, less than 30% of them seen once. Sequenced input: blood. These receptors were taken from a human donor who had recovered from COVID-19.

This clonotype came up a few times. The V call is TRBV6-1, the J call TRBJ2-3, with 8 bases matching TRBD2. With 2 bases clipped from V and 3 bases from J, the junction kept 7 bases outside the gene matches. The CDR3 extends over 16 amino acids. Germline values: CDR1 MNHNS, CDR2 SASEGT. DNA of the CDR3: TGTGCCAGCAGTGAACAACCGGCGGGGGGAACAGATACGCAGTATTTT. Protein: CASSEQPAGGTDTQYF.

By sample share, this clonotype is medium-sized. The genes are TRBV6-6 and TRBJ2-7; 7 positions match TRBD2. J lost 6 bases, V lost 6 bases, and 11 bases had no gene match. This CDR3 is 14 amino acids long. Germline CDR1 and CDR2: MNHNY and SVGAGI (reference sequence). This CDR3 reads CASRAPGTKGEQYF. The CDR3 region has the DNA TGTGCCAGCAGGGCACCCGGGACTAAGGGCGAGCAGTACTTC.

This clonotype was observed a handful of times. The rearrangement links TRBV7-9 to TRBJ2-7; D is unresolved. This CDR3 comprises 8 residues. CDR1 and CDR2 (germline): SEHNR, FQNEAQ (reference sequence). Trimming cost V 10 bases and J 7 bases, with 5 bases left between them. Here the CDR3 DNA reads TGTGCCACCGGGGAGCAGTACTTC. Translating gives CATGEQYF. Full variable domain (rest looked up from reference TRBV7-9 and TRBJ2-7): DTGVSQNPRHKITKRGQNVTFRCDPISEHNRLYWYRQTLGQGPEFLTYFQNEAQLEKSRLLSDRFSAERPKGSFSTLEIQRTEQGDSAMYLCATGEQYFGPGTRLTVT.

This clonotype was seen more than once but under ten times. This chain links TRBV27 with TRBJ1-6; D not certain. CDR3 length: 14 residues. Trimming removed 2 bases from V and 2 bases from J, with 4 bases in between. Germline CDR1 reads MNHEY; CDR2 reads SMNVEV (reference sequence). CDR3 DNA sequence: TGTGCCAGCAGTTTAGGAGCCTATAATTCACCCCTCCACTTT. It encodes CASSLGAYNSPLHF.

This clonotype was recorded at least ten times. The chain links TRBV6-5 to TRBJ1-3; maybe TRBD1 (6 bases). This CDR3 has 17 amino acids. Germline CDR1 reads MNHEY; CDR2 reads SVGAGI. The germline V and J ends were trimmed by 2 bases and 0 bases, with 14 bases remaining between them. CDR3 region: CASSYGGILSSGNTIYF. The CDR3 DNA reads TGTGCCAGCAGTTACGGGGGCATCCTCAGCTCTGGAAACACCATATATTTT.

The chain joins TRBV28 to TRBJ2-3; no clear D gene. This CDR3 has 12 amino acids. CDR1 and CDR2 from the germline V gene are MDHEN and SYDVKM. V was pared by 6 bases and J by 6 bases, with 10 bases between. In DNA form, the CDR3 reads TGTGCCAGCAGCCCCCTTAGGGATACGCAGTATTTT. It yields the protein CASSPLRDTQYF.

The chain joins TRBV6-1 to TRBJ2-7, with D unresolved. This CDR3 comprises 14 residues. Germline V gives CDR1 MNHNS, CDR2 SASEGT. Trimming removed 1 base from V and 2 bases from J, with 9 bases in between. The CDR3 here is CASSEGIRAYEQYF. The CDR3 DNA follows: TGTGCCAGCAGTGAAGGTATCCGAGCCTACGAGCAGTACTTC.

Only a few counts were recorded for this clonotype. This sequence joins TRBV27 and TRBJ1-2; 7 bases align to TRBD1. Germline V CDR1 and CDR2: MNHEY, SMNVEV (reference sequence). With V trimmed by 2 bases and J by 8 bases, 11 bases remained unmatched. The CDR3 covers 15 residues. This CDR3 is CASSLNVRGLEGYTF. CDR3 DNA sequence: TGTGCCAGCAGTTTAAACGTCAGGGGGTTAGAAGGCTACACCTTC.

This clonotype was counted only a few times. This chain links TRBV7-9 with TRBJ2-6, with no clear D. The CDR3 length is 15 residues. V was shortened by 5 bases and J by 3 bases, with 11 bases between the two germline ends. The germline V gene encodes CDR1 SEHNR and CDR2 FQNEAQ (reference sequence). CDR3 DNA: TGTGCCAGCAGCCCGCACGACTTTGGGGCCAACGTCCTGACTTTC. Its protein is CASSPHDFGANVLTF.

The V and J genes are TRBV11-2 and TRBJ2-1, with a possible D match to TRBD2 (6 bases). This CDR3 is 18 amino acids long. V dropped 3 bases and J dropped 0 bases, with 18 bases sitting between them. Germline CDR1 SGHAT, CDR2 FQNNGV. CDR3 loop: CASSLGSGSAGSYNEQFF. DNA of the CDR3: TGTGCCAGCAGCTTGGGGTCCGGGAGTGCTGGCTCCTACAATGAGCAGTTCTTC. Filled out from reference TRBV11-2 and TRBJ2-1, the complete variable domain reads EAGVAQSPRYKIIEKRQSVAFWCNPISGHATLYWYQQILGQGPKLLIQFQNNGVVDDSQLPKDRFSAERLKGVDSTLKIQPAKLEDSAVYLCASSLGSGSAGSYNEQFFGPGTRLTVL.

V usage is TRBV5-4 and J usage is TRBJ1-1; D may be TRBD1 (6 bases). Germline V CDR1 and CDR2: SGHNT, YYREEE (reference sequence). This CDR3 contains 15 residues. The V gene lost 2 bases and the J gene lost 1 base, with 12 bases spanning the gap. This CDR3 reads CASSLRTAGNTEAFF. The DNA of the CDR3 is TGTGCCAGCAGCTTACGGACAGCTGGGAACACTGAAGCTTTCTTT. The whole variable domain, remainder taken from reference TRBV5-4 and TRBJ1-1, is ETGVTQSPTHLIKTRGQQVTLRCSSQSGHNTVSWYQQALGQGPQFIFQYYREEENGRGNFPPRFSGLQFPNYSSELNVNALELDDSALYLCASSLRTAGNTEAFFGQGTRLTVV.

This clonotype has ten or more counts. V and J are TRBV6-1 and TRBJ2-7; D ambiguous. The CDR3 contains 14 residues. Germline V gene lookup returns CDR1 MNHNS and CDR2 SASEGT. The V end lost 4 bases, the J end lost 2 bases, and 12 bases lay between the germline ends. In nucleotides, the CDR3 is TGTGCCAGCAGTGCCTGGGATGATACCTACGAGCAGTACTTC. It yields the protein CASSAWDDTYEQYF.

This clonotype was seen ten or more times. The chain has TRBV6-1 and TRBJ2-5; tentatively, D is TRBD2 (6 bases). This CDR3 has 15 amino acids. CDR1 and CDR2 from the germline V gene are MNHNS and SASEGT. With 2 bases removed from V and 5 bases from J, the gap between germline ends came to 15 bases. Here the CDR3 reads CASSERRTGGETQYF. CDR3 bases: TGTGCCAGCAGTGAACGCCGGACTGGGGGGGAGACCCAGTACTTC.

This clonotype was seen only a few times. At one end, the junction sequence differs from germline, possibly due to a read error. The gene calls are TRBV5-1 and TRBJ2-2; D not resolved. The CDR3 sequence is 14 residues long. Per germline, CDR1 SGHRS and CDR2 YFSETQ. CDR3 residues: CASNLGRDTGELFF. The CDR3 DNA is TGCGCCAGCAACTTGGGTAGGGACACCGGGGAGCTGTTTTTT. The variable domain in full, completed from reference TRBV5-1 and TRBJ2-2, reads KAGVTQTPRYLIKTRGQQVTLSCSPISGHRSVSWYQQTPGQGLQFLFEYFSETQRNKGNFPGRFSGRQFSNSRSEMNVSTLELGDSALYLCASNLGRDTGELFFGEGSRLTVL.

The chain's CDR3 is CASSLDGRDEQYF. CDR3 DNA: TGCGCCAGCAGCTTGGACGGGAGAGACGAGCAGTACTTC. The chain combines TRBV5-1 with TRBJ2-7, with D maybe TRBD2 (6 bases). The CDR3 is 13 residues long. V lost 0 bases and J 5 bases, leaving 9 bases between the germline ends. The germline V gene encodes CDR1 SGHRS and CDR2 YFSETQ.

This clonotype came up many times. The J gene is TRBJ1-3, the V gene TRBV12-3 or TRBV12-4; the match to TRBD1 covers 7 bases. The junction had 2 bases not matched to a gene; V was cut back by 1 base and J by 8 bases. CDR3 length: 13 residues. CDR3 sequence (DNA): TGTGCCAGCAGTTTAGAGGGGGCACACACCATATATTTT. Its translation is CASSLEGAHTIYF.

The chain recombines TRBV12-3 or TRBV12-4 with TRBJ2-7; 7 bases are a match to TRBD2. This CDR3 is built from 15 residues. V was clipped by 3 bases and J by 3 bases; unmatched bases: 8. The CDR3 loop is CASSFSQRGNYEQYF. In DNA, the CDR3 is TGTGCCAGCAGTTTTAGCCAGCGGGGAAACTACGAGCAGTACTTC.

This clonotype was seen many times. V is TRBV5-4 and J is TRBJ1-2; D is ambiguous. This CDR3 contains 16 residues. The V end was cut by 4 bases, the J end by 2 bases, with 18 bases between. Per germline, CDR1 SGHNT and CDR2 YYREEE (reference sequence). The CDR3, as DNA: TGTGCCAGCAGCCCACCGCGGGCCGAGGACAACTATGGCTACACCTTC. Translating it yields CASSPPRAEDNYGYTF.

In this sample, this clonotype turned up many times. This chain uses TRBV27 with TRBJ2-3; the D gene is possibly TRBD1 (6 bases). V gave up 5 bases and J gave up 1 base, with 19 bases separating them. The CDR3 consists of 17 residues. Looked up from germline, CDR1 is MNHEY and CDR2 is SMNVEV (reference sequence). The CDR3 reads CASSQGSFGVRTDTQYF. The CDR3 DNA reads TGTGCCAGCAGTCAGGGGAGTTTCGGGGTTCGCACAGATACGCAGTATTTT.

This clonotype occurred a few times. This chain links TRBV20-1 with TRBJ1-5; 8 nucleotides line up with TRBD1. CDR3 length equals 14 residues. Germline V gene sequence: CDR1 DFQATT, CDR2 SNEGSKA (reference sequence). V gave up 6 bases and J gave up 4 bases; unmatched junction bases: 8. The CDR3 region is CSAYPGGGNQPQHF. CDR3 sequence (DNA): TGCAGTGCATATCCAGGGGGCGGGAATCAGCCCCAGCATTTT.